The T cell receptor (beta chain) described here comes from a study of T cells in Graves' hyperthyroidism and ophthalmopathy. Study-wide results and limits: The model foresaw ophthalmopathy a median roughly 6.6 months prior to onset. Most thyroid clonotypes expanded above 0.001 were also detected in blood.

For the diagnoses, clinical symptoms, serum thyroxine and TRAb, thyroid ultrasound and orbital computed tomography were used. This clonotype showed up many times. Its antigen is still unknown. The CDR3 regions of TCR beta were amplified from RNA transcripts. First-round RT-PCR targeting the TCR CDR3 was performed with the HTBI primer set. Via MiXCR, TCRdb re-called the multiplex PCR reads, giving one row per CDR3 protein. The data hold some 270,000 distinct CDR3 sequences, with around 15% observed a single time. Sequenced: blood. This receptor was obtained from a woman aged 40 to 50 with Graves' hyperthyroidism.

The CDR3 coding sequence is TGTGCCAGCGAGACAGCGGGACGGGACGAGCAGTACTTC. Its protein is CASETAGRDEQYF. V gene TRBV28 combines with J gene TRBJ2-7, with 7 bases that match TRBD2. This CDR3 is 13 amino acids long. V dropped 8 bases and J dropped 5; count of bases not matched to a gene: 9. Per germline, CDR1 MDHEN and CDR2 SYDVKM.